This entry lists 23 T cell receptor beta chains sequenced from one sample in a study of T cells after yellow fever vaccination. MiXCR, run by TCRdb on the 5' RACE reads, gives a single entry per CDR3 protein. This table has some 350,000 distinct CDR3 sequences, about 8.7% appearing once. This material consisted of PBMCs, taken on the day of the first yellow fever vaccination. Source of these receptors: a man aged 18-30 years who received the YFV17D yellow fever vaccine.

There are a few counts of this clonotype. The chain recombines TRBV6-1 with TRBJ2-1; a weak D match, TRBD1 (5 bases). The V and J ends lost 6 bases and 2 bases respectively, with 14 bases between them. In germline, CDR1 is MNHNS, CDR2 SASEGT. The CDR3 extends over 15 amino acids. In nucleotides, the CDR3 is TGTGCCAGCAGCCTCGATGGGGCCGCCTACAATGAGCAGTTCTTC. As protein: CASSLDGAAYNEQFF.

This clonotype was counted ten times or more. V gene TRBV5-1 combines with J gene TRBJ1-6, with D tentatively TRBD1 (5 bases). The CDR3 consists of 15 residues. CDR1 and CDR2 (germline): SGHRS, YFSETQ. V lost 2 bases, J lost 8 bases, and 14 bases lay in between. CDR3: CASSFEGGGDSPLHF. The CDR3, as DNA: TGCGCCAGCAGCTTCGAAGGAGGAGGGGATTCACCCCTCCACTTT.

V is TRBV20-1 and J is TRBJ2-7, with 8 bases matching TRBD1. Germline assignment: CDR1 DFQATT and CDR2 SNEGSKA (reference sequence). This CDR3 spans 13 amino acids. With V trimmed by 3 bases and J by 5 bases, 6 bases remained unmatched. Here the CDR3 reads CSASQGAADEQYV. The CDR3 DNA follows: TGCAGTGCTAGCCAGGGGGCAGCGGACGAGCAGTACGTC.

The chain links TRBV19 to TRBJ1-1, with 11 bases that match TRBD1. Unmatched junction bases numbered 9, after V lost 5 bases and J lost 4 bases. Germline V gives CDR1 LNHDA, CDR2 SQIVND (reference sequence). The CDR3 is 16 residues long. CDR3 nucleotide sequence: TGTGCCAGTAGTGAACACGTCGGGACAGGGGGCACTGAAGCTTTCTTT. Its translation: CASSEHVGTGGTEAFF.

V and J are TRBV2 and TRBJ1-4, with 8 bases lining up with TRBD1. The CDR3 length is 13 residues. The germline V gene encodes CDR1 SNHLY and CDR2 FYNNEI. V lost 6 bases and J lost 8; bases outside the gene matches: 5. This CDR3 reads CASRGTGGEKLFF. The CDR3 DNA follows: TGTGCCAGCAGGGGGACAGGCGGAGAAAAACTGTTTTTT.

DNA of the CDR3: TGTGCCAGCAGCTTAGACGGACCCCATCAGCCCCAGCATTTT. Translated, it gives CASSLDGPHQPQHF. This rearrangement joins TRBV7-2 to TRBJ1-5; D ambiguous. From germline, CDR1 is SGHTA and CDR2 FQGNSA. The V gene lost 1 base and the J gene lost 5 bases, with 9 bases spanning the gap. CDR3 length equals 14 residues.

J is TRBJ1-2 and V is TRBV7-2; no firm D call. Germline loops: CDR1 SGHTA, CDR2 FQGNSA. V was pared by 1 base and J by 8 bases, with 26 bases between. This CDR3 region has 18 residues. The CDR3 DNA reads as TGTGCCAGCAGCTTAGGGCCAGCCATTATCCCTCCCTCTAAGGGCTACACCTTC. This sequence encodes CASSLGPAIIPPSKGYTF.

This clonotype occurred a few times. This chain joins TRBV4-3 and TRBJ1-4; tentative D call: TRBD1 (5 bases). The CDR3 has 18 amino acids. V was shortened by 0 bases and J by 2 bases, with 16 bases between the two germline ends. Germline CDR1 and CDR2: LGHNA and YSLEER. The CDR3 sequence is CASSQELTDIYTNEKLFF. For the CDR3, the DNA is TGCGCCAGCAGCCAAGAATTGACGGACATATACACTAATGAAAAACTGTTTTTT.

The rearrangement joins TRBV10-1 to TRBJ2-1; D not certain. The germline V and J ends were trimmed by 4 bases and 5 bases, with 15 bases remaining between them. The germline gives CDR1 WNHNN, CDR2 SYGVQD (reference sequence). The CDR3 is 15 residues long. CDR3 nucleotides: TGCGCCAGCAGTGCCCACCTATCTAAGAACAATGAGCAGTTCTTC. It is translated as CASSAHLSKNNEQFF.

This clonotype was counted a few times. V and J are TRBV25-1 and TRBJ2-4, with no clear D. Trimming took off 2 bases at V and 9 bases at J, with 20 bases between the two ends. Germline V CDR1 and CDR2: MGHDK, SYGVNS. The CDR3 sequence is 16 residues long. The CDR3 here is CASSERRVGPSSIQYF. CDR3 DNA: TGTGCCAGCAGTGAACGCCGGGTCGGCCCATCGAGCATTCAGTACTTC.

This clonotype was recorded at least ten times. The rearrangement links TRBV25-1 to TRBJ2-6, with D unresolved. Between the trimmed V and J ends, which lost 7 bases and 0 bases, there was a span of 4 bases. Germline CDR1 is MGHDK and CDR2 is SYGVNS. The CDR3 consists of 13 residues. The CDR3 reads CASILSGANVLTF. The CDR3 DNA is TGTGCCAGCATCCTCTCTGGGGCCAACGTCCTGACTTTC.

This clonotype has more than one count but fewer than ten. The chain employs TRBV20-1 and TRBJ2-1; D is unclear. CDR3 length equals 9 residues. Germline CDR1 DFQATT, CDR2 SNEGSKA (reference sequence). Trimming cost V 4 bases and J 9 bases, with 4 bases left between them. This CDR3 reads CSAKGEQFF. CDR3 in DNA: TGCAGTGCTAAGGGTGAGCAGTTCTTC.

The table lists this clonotype with a few counts. This rearrangement joins TRBV28 to TRBJ1-2; weak D call: TRBD1 (6 bases). Germline lookup yields CDR1 MDHEN and CDR2 SYDVKM. V lost 5 bases and J 6 bases, leaving 16 bases between the germline ends. This CDR3 region has 14 residues. CDR3 DNA sequence: TGTGCCAGCAGTCCCCCCCAGGGGTGGAATGGCTACACCTTC. Translated, it gives CASSPPQGWNGYTF.

This clonotype has more than one count but fewer than ten. This sequence joins TRBV6-2 or TRBV6-3 and TRBJ2-3; D remains unclear. CDR3 length equals 14 residues. The germline V gene has CDR1 MNHEY and CDR2 SVGEGT. V gave up 6 bases and J gave up 2 bases, with 12 bases separating them. DNA of the CDR3: TGTGCCAGCAGGTCGGTGCCTGACACAGATACGCAGTATTTT. Protein: CASRSVPDTDTQYF.

This clonotype has a handful of counts. The chain joins TRBV12-3 or TRBV12-4 to TRBJ1-5, with 10 bases identical to TRBD1. The CDR3 contains 15 residues. V lost 3 bases, J lost 5 bases, and 4 bases stayed unmatched. CDR3 protein: CASSLRTGGYQPQHF. The CDR3 DNA is TGTGCCAGCAGTTTGCGGACAGGGGGATATCAGCCCCAGCATTTT.

This clonotype was observed a few times. The CDR3 coding sequence is TGTGCCAGCAGTGTGGGGGTTCTTTACGAGCAGTACTTC. Translated, it gives CASSVGVLYEQYF. The chain joins TRBV7-2 to TRBJ2-7; TRBD1 or TRBD2 may be the D gene (5 bases each). The V gene's germline CDR1 is SGHTA and CDR2 FQGNSA. V lost 6 bases to trimming and J lost 4 bases, with 13 bases between them. The CDR3 consists of 13 residues.

This clonotype was counted a few times. CDR3 DNA sequence: TGTGCCAGCAGTTTCGCAGGGCATAATTCACCCCTCCACTTT. Protein product: CASSFAGHNSPLHF. The V gene is TRBV12-3 or TRBV12-4, the J gene TRBJ1-6; tentatively, D is TRBD1 (5 bases). Trimming shortened V by 3 bases and J by 5 bases, and 8 bases separated the two germline ends. The CDR3 length is 14 residues.

This clonotype was seen more than once but under ten times. V gene TRBV12-3 or TRBV12-4 combines with J gene TRBJ2-2; no clear D gene. V was cut by 6 bases and J by 7 bases, with 9 bases left in between. There are 12 residues in the CDR3. CDR3 in DNA: TGTGCCAGCAGCCTAAAGGACGGGGAGCTGTTTTTT. Protein product: CASSLKDGELFF.

The rearrangement links TRBV18 to TRBJ2-3; TRBD1 agrees at 7 bases. The germline V gene encodes CDR1 KGHSH and CDR2 LQKENI. V lost 3 bases, J lost 3 bases, and 9 bases stayed unmatched. CDR3 length: 16 residues. CDR3 sequence reads: CASSPISGTVTDTQYF. As DNA, the CDR3 is TGTGCCAGCTCACCTATCTCCGGGACAGTGACAGATACGCAGTATTTT.

This clonotype has just a few counts. The chain combines TRBV12-3 or TRBV12-4 with TRBJ1-6; 7 positions match TRBD1. After removal of 3 bases from V and 8 bases from J, the junction contained 10 bases not matched to a gene. The CDR3 contains 16 residues. The CDR3 here is CASSLRSGDRYSPLHF. The CDR3 nucleotides are TGTGCCAGCAGTTTGAGATCGGGGGACAGATATTCACCCCTCCACTTT.

This clonotype was detected a few times. This sequence joins TRBV14 and TRBJ2-2; 11 bases match TRBD2. CDR1 and CDR2 from the germline V gene are SGHDN and FVKESK. Trimming cost V 6 bases and J 0 bases; bases outside gene matches: 6. The CDR3 consists of 17 residues. CDR3 bases: TGTGCCAGCAGTCGCCAACTAGCGGGGGCGAACACCGGGGAGCTGTTTTTT. Protein sequence: CASSRQLAGANTGELFF. The full variable domain, completed using reference TRBV14 and TRBJ2-2, is EAGVTQFPSHSVIEKGQTVTLRCDPISGHDNLYWYRRVMGKEIKFLLHFVKESKQDESGMPNNRFLAERTGGTYSTLKVQPAELEDSGVYFCASSRQLAGANTGELFFGEGSRLTVL.

This clonotype was observed a few times. The chain recombines TRBV6-2 or TRBV6-3 with TRBJ2-1; D possibly corresponds to TRBD2 (6 bases). The CDR3 sequence is 13 residues long. V lost 11 bases and J 3 bases, leaving 14 bases between the germline ends. Germline CDR1 and CDR2: MNHEY and SVGEGT. CDR3 amino acids: CAGGTGGYNEQFF. CDR3 DNA: TGTGCCGGAGGGACCGGCGGCTACAATGAGCAGTTCTTC.

There are many counts of this clonotype. The V gene is TRBV5-6, the J gene TRBJ2-1; no firm D call. Germline assignment: CDR1 SGHDT and CDR2 YYEEEE. This CDR3 comprises 13 residues. The V gene lost 0 bases and the J gene lost 4 bases, with 5 bases spanning the gap. The CDR3 nucleotides are TGTGCCAGCAGCTTGGCTCTTTACAATGAGCAGTTCTTC. Its protein is CASSLALYNEQFF. Supplemented by reference TRBV5-6 and TRBJ2-1, the full variable domain reads DAGVTQSPTHLIKTRGQQVTLRCSPKSGHDTVSWYQQALGQGPQFIFQYYEEEERQRGNFPDRFSGHQFPNYSSELNVNALLLGDSALYLCASSLALYNEQFFGPGTRLTVL.